This entry concerns a single T cell receptor beta chain. Its antigen is as yet unknown. V was cut by 2 bases and J by 5 bases, with 11 bases left in between. Germline-derived CDR1 and CDR2 are SGHTS and YDEGEE. There are 15 residues in the CDR3. Healthy bone marrow donors made up the donor group. It was with 60 Vbeta and 13 Jbeta primers that the PCR ran. Only in-frame clones appear in the TCRdb table, and some are missing; sequencing was by immunoSEQ multiplex PCR. The sample has 100,000 to 150,000 clones, approximately 17% seen once. These data originate in a study of cytomegalovirus exposure and HLA in healthy donors. Study-level points and caveats: According to the study, roughly 160 TCR beta chains were cytomegalovirus-associated. The authors later found HLA-associated TCR beta chains more clonally expanded than equally common others.

Source material: PBMCs. The sequence derives from a female donor in good health and CMV-seropositive. This chain uses TRBV5-8 with TRBJ1-6, with D uncertain. CDR3 DNA sequence: TGTGCCAGCAGCTTTTTATCGGGGAATAATTCACCCCTCCACTTT. Its protein is CASSFLSGNNSPLHF. The full variable domain, with the rest looked up from reference TRBV5-8 and TRBJ1-6, is EAGVTQSPTHLIKTRGQQATLRCSPISGHTSVYWYQQALGLGLQFLLWYDEGEERNRGNFPPRFSGRQFPNYSSELNVNALELEDSALYLCASSFLSGNNSPLHFGNGTRLTVT.